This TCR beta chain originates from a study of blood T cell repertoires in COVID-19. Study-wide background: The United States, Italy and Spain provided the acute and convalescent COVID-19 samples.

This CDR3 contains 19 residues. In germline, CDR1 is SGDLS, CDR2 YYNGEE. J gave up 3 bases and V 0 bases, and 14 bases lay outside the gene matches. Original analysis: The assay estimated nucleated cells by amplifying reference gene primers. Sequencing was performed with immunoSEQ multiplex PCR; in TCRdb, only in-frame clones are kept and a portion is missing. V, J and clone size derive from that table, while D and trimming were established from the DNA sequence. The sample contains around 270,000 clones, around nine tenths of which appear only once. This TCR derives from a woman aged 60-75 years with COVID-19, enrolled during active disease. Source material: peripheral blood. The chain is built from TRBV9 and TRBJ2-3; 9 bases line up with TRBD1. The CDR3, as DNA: TGTGCCAGCAGCGTAGCCTTGGGGGCTGGGACAGGGCTTACAGATACGCAGTATTTT. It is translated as CASSVALGAGTGLTDTQYF.